This entry is about one T cell receptor (beta chain). What it binds is unknown. The data were produced by immunoSEQ multiplex PCR, yet TCRdb's version contains in-frame clones alone and is incomplete. The repertoire consists of more than 1,200,000 clones, with just under 99% occurring once and the leading ten covering about 0.35%. This specimen comes from a study of shared clonotypes between healthy human individuals. Study-level results: Apart from blood, nothing was sampled; tissue repertoires likely differ.

Input material: naive CD4+ T cells sorted from blood. Subset given: CD45RA+ positively selected. The source of this sequence is a man under 40 in good health.

CDR3 in DNA: TGTGCCAGTAAGGCGGGACAGGGGATCCCCGGGGAGCTGTTTTTT. Amino acid sequence: CASKAGQGIPGELFF. The chain couples TRBV19 to TRBJ2-2, with 10 bases that match TRBD1. V gave up 7 bases and J gave up 6 bases; unmatched junction bases: 8. Germline V gene lookup returns CDR1 LNHDA and CDR2 SQIVND (reference sequence). The CDR3 loop spans 15 amino acids.